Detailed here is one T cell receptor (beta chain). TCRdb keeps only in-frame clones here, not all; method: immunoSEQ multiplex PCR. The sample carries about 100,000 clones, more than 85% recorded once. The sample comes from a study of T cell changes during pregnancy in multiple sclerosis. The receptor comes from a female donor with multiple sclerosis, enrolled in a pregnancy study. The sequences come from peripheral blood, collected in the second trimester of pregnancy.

This chain's CDR3 is CASSPSGSYEQYF. In nucleotides, the CDR3 is TGTGCCAGCAGCCCTAGCGGGAGCTACGAGCAGTACTTC. The V and J genes are TRBV5-6 and TRBJ2-7, with TRBD2 matching 10 bases. The germline V gene has CDR1 SGHDT and CDR2 YYEEEE. CDR3 length: 13 amino acids. J was trimmed by 3 bases and V by 4 bases; bases with no gene match: 1.